Listed below are T cell receptor beta chains from one sample, sequenced in a study of shared clonotypes between healthy human individuals. Assay: immunoSEQ multiplex PCR; the TCRdb copy retains only in-frame clones and omits some. The sample yields about 110,000 clones, 55% to 70% seen once. Sequencing was done on a sample of memory CD8+ T cells sorted from blood. The origin of the receptors is a woman between 25 and 40 years old in good health. The CDR3 runs from the conserved cysteine through the conserved F or W. The order of the fields is clone size, J gene, V gene, D gene, CDR3 protein, CDR3 DNA. D genes are given only for firm matches. Rows may omit the clone size; those that give it use once, few, many or a size class.

clone_size: .
j_call: TRBJ2-7
v_call: TRBV9
d_call: TRBD2
cdr3_aa: CASSLSGDSYEQYF
cdr3_nt: TGTGCCAGCAGCCTTAGCGGGGATTCCTACGAGCAGTACTTC

clone_size: .
j_call: TRBJ1-5
v_call: TRBV19
d_call: TRBD1
cdr3_aa: CASSTETGAQPQHF
cdr3_nt: TGTGCCAGTAGTACAGAGACAGGGGCTCAGCCCCAGCATTTT

clone_size: few
j_call: TRBJ2-3
v_call: TRBV6-5
d_call: .
cdr3_aa: CASSYGDTQYF
cdr3_nt: TGTGCCAGCAGTTACGGAGATACGCAGTATTTT

clone_size: .
j_call: TRBJ1-2
v_call: TRBV28
d_call: TRBD1
cdr3_aa: CASSLTGTGDYGYTF
cdr3_nt: TGTGCCAGCAGTCTAACCGGGACAGGAGACTATGGCTACACCTTC

clone_size: .
j_call: TRBJ2-1
v_call: TRBV15
d_call: .
cdr3_aa: CATSRVVQNYNEQFF
cdr3_nt: TGTGCCACCAGCAGAGTTGTCCAGAACTACAATGAGCAGTTCTTC

clone_size: .
j_call: TRBJ2-7
v_call: TRBV11-3
d_call: TRBD1
cdr3_aa: CATTGTGDLQNLYEQYF
cdr3_nt: TGTGCCACCACCGGGACAGGGGATCTACAAAATCTTTACGAGCAGTACTTC

clone_size: .
j_call: TRBJ2-2
v_call: TRBV10-3
d_call: .
cdr3_aa: CAIKEPANTGELFF
cdr3_nt: TGTGCCATCAAGGAGCCCGCGAACACCGGGGAGCTGTTTTTT

clone_size: .
j_call: TRBJ1-5
v_call: TRBV15
d_call: .
cdr3_aa: CATARLLGDGQPQHF
cdr3_nt: TGTGCCACCGCGAGGCTTTTGGGGGATGGTCAGCCCCAGCATTTT

clone_size: .
j_call: TRBJ2-7
v_call: TRBV19
d_call: TRBD1
cdr3_aa: CASSIGDRGTYEQYF
cdr3_nt: TGTGCCAGTAGTATAGGAGACAGGGGAACCTACGAGCAGTACTTC

clone_size: many
j_call: TRBJ2-5
v_call: TRBV5-4
d_call: .
cdr3_aa: CASSLENSRETQYF
cdr3_nt: TGTGCCAGCAGCTTAGAGAACAGTCGGGAGACCCAGTACTTC

clone_size: .
j_call: TRBJ2-7
v_call: TRBV27
d_call: .
cdr3_aa: CASSSKGHPGNLLFEQYF
cdr3_nt: TGTGCCAGCAGTTCAAAGGGACACCCCGGGAATCTCCTTTTCGAGCAGTACTTC

clone_size: .
j_call: TRBJ2-2
v_call: TRBV6-6
d_call: .
cdr3_aa: CASSDSSATGELFF
cdr3_nt: TGTGCCAGCAGCGACTCTAGCGCCACCGGGGAGCTGTTTTTT

clone_size: .
j_call: TRBJ1-2
v_call: TRBV5-4
d_call: .
cdr3_aa: CASSLPSSTVYGYTF
cdr3_nt: TGTGCCAGCAGCTTGCCCTCGTCGACAGTCTATGGCTACACCTTC

clone_size: .
j_call: TRBJ2-1
v_call: TRBV6-4
d_call: TRBD2
cdr3_aa: CASSGGLAGDDEQFF
cdr3_nt: TGTGCCAGCAGCGGGGGACTAGCGGGAGATGATGAGCAGTTCTTC

clone_size: .
j_call: TRBJ1-5
v_call: TRBV5-6
d_call: .
cdr3_aa: CASSLGSGIRQPQHF
cdr3_nt: TGTGCCAGCAGCTTGGGCTCGGGTATAAGGCAGCCCCAGCATTTT

clone_size: .
j_call: TRBJ1-2
v_call: TRBV19
d_call: .
cdr3_aa: CASSITLAEANYGYTF
cdr3_nt: TGTGCCAGTAGTATTACCCTGGCGGAAGCTAACTATGGCTACACCTTC

clone_size: .
j_call: TRBJ1-4
v_call: TRBV5-1
d_call: .
cdr3_aa: CASSFVQGGGKLFF
cdr3_nt: TGCGCCAGCAGCTTTGTTCAGGGAGGTGGAAAACTGTTTTTT

clone_size: .
j_call: TRBJ1-2
v_call: TRBV5-1
d_call: .
cdr3_aa: CASSLDVPPGGYTF
cdr3_nt: TGCGCCAGCAGCTTGGATGTGCCCCCCGGAGGCTACACCTTC

clone_size: .
j_call: TRBJ1-5
v_call: TRBV19
d_call: .
cdr3_aa: CASSMRVDGGQPQHF
cdr3_nt: TGTGCCAGTAGTATGAGGGTGGATGGTGGCCAGCCCCAGCATTTT

clone_size: .
j_call: TRBJ2-6
v_call: TRBV15
d_call: .
cdr3_aa: CATSRDGPTTSSGANVLTF
cdr3_nt: TGTGCCACCAGCAGAGACGGGCCTACCACTTCTTCTGGGGCCAACGTCCTGACTTTC

clone_size: .
j_call: TRBJ2-7
v_call: TRBV7-9
d_call: TRBD1
cdr3_aa: CASSLLPGQAPYEQYF
cdr3_nt: TGTGCCAGCAGCTTATTACCGGGACAGGCCCCCTACGAGCAGTACTTC

clone_size: .
j_call: TRBJ1-1
v_call: TRBV20-1
d_call: .
cdr3_aa: CSALAEAFF
cdr3_nt: TGCAGTGCGCTGGCTGAAGCTTTCTTT

clone_size: few
j_call: TRBJ1-2
v_call: TRBV2
d_call: .
cdr3_aa: CASSPGGYGYTF
cdr3_nt: TGTGCCAGCAGCCCCGGCGGCTATGGCTACACCTTC

clone_size: .
j_call: TRBJ1-4
v_call: TRBV11-2
d_call: TRBD1
cdr3_aa: CASSLDWVSVDRGYEKLFF
cdr3_nt: TGTGCCAGCAGCTTAGATTGGGTTTCGGTGGACAGGGGGTATGAAAAACTGTTTTTT

clone_size: once
j_call: TRBJ2-7
v_call: TRBV14
d_call: TRBD1
cdr3_aa: CASSPTGGAVYEQYF
cdr3_nt: TGTGCCAGCAGCCCTACAGGGGGCGCCGTCTACGAGCAGTACTTC

clone_size: .
j_call: TRBJ2-1
v_call: TRBV5-1
d_call: .
cdr3_aa: CATSGDPREQFF
cdr3_nt: TGCGCCACCTCGGGGGACCCCCGTGAGCAGTTCTTC

clone_size: .
j_call: TRBJ2-7
v_call: TRBV10-2
d_call: TRBD2
cdr3_aa: CASSESWLAGARRSYEQYF
cdr3_nt: TGCGCCAGCAGTGAGTCGTGGCTAGCGGGAGCTCGTAGGTCCTACGAGCAGTACTTC

clone_size: .
j_call: TRBJ1-1
v_call: TRBV5-1
d_call: .
cdr3_aa: CASSLDFGMNGAFF
cdr3_nt: TGCGCCAGCAGCTTGGATTTTGGGATGAACGGAGCTTTCTTT

clone_size: .
j_call: TRBJ2-7
v_call: TRBV5-1
d_call: .
cdr3_aa: CASSLSFGGAEQYF
cdr3_nt: TGCGCCAGCAGCTTGAGTTTCGGAGGGGCCGAGCAGTACTTC